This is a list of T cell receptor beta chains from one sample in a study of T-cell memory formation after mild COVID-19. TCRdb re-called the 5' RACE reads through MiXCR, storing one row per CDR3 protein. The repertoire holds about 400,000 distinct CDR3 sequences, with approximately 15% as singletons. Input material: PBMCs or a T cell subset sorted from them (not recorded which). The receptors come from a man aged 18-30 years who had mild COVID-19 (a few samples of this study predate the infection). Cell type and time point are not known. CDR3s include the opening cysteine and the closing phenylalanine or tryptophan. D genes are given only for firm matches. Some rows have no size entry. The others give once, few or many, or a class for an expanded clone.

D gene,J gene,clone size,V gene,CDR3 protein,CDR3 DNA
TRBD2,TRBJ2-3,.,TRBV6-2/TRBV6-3,CASRLARDVGTQYF,TGTGCCAGCAGACTAGCGAGGGACGTGGGAACGCAGTATTTT
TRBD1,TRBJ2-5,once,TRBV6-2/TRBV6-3,CASSLQGKTQYF,TGTGCCAGCAGCCTACAGGGGAAGACCCAGTACTTC
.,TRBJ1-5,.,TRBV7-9,CASSSQAYNQPQHF,TGTGCCAGCAGCTCGCAGGCCTACAATCAGCCCCAGCATTTT
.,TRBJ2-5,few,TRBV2,CASNGRGQETQYF,TGTGCCAGCAACGGACGGGGCCAAGAGACCCAGTACTTC
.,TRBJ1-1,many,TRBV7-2,CASSLGWGTEAFF,TGCGCCAGCAGCCTTGGGTGGGGCACTGAAGCTTTCTTT
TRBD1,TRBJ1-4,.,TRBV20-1,CSARTGEAEKLFF,TGCAGTGCTAGGACAGGGGAAGCTGAAAAACTGTTTTTT
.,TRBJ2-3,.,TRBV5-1,CASSLNPGQSTDTQYF,TGCGCCAGCAGCTTGAATCCAGGGCAAAGCACAGATACGCAGTATTTT
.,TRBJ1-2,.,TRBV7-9,CASSSRPGNYGYTF,TGTGCCAGCAGCTCACGACCGGGAAACTATGGCTACACCTTC
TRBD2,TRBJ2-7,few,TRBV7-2,CASSSLLAGGSYEQYF,TGTGCCAGCAGCTCCTTACTAGCGGGGGGGTCCTACGAGCAGTACTTC
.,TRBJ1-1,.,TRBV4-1,CASSHPIPVDKNTEAFF,TGCGCCAGCAGCCATCCCATCCCCGTTGATAAGAACACTGAAGCTTTCTTT
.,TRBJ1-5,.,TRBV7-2,CASSFGEGQPQHF,TGTGCCAGCAGCTTCGGGGAAGGTCAGCCCCAGCATTTT
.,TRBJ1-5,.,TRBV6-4,CASSDSGGNRGNQPQHF,TGTGCCAGCAGTGACTCAGGAGGGAACAGGGGCAATCAGCCCCAGCATTTT
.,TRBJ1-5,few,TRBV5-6,CASSVSGAQPQHF,TGTGCCAGCAGCGTGTCAGGGGCCCAGCCCCAGCATTTT
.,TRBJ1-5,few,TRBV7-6,CASSLDSRQPQHF,TGTGCCAGCAGCTTAGACAGCCGACAGCCCCAGCATTTT
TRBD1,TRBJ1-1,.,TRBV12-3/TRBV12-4,CASRLGQGNTEAFF,TGTGCCAGCAGACTCGGACAGGGCAACACTGAAGCTTTCTTT
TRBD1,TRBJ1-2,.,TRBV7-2,CARPEDRGRRYGYTF,TGTGCCAGACCCGAGGACAGGGGCCGTCGGTATGGCTACACCTTC
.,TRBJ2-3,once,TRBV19,CASSMRGRGTDTQYF,TGTGCCAGTAGTATGAGGGGACGGGGCACAGATACGCAGTATTTT
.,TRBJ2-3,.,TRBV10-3,CAISEGTDFSTDTQYF,TGTGCCATCAGTGAAGGGACGGACTTCAGCACAGATACGCAGTATTTT
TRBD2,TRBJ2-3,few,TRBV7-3,CASSLRPTPVGGGASDTQYF,TGTGCCAGCAGCTTACGTCCCACCCCGGTGGGCGGGGGGGCCTCAGATACGCAGTATTTT
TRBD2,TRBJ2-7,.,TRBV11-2,CASSLSGGRDKSYEQYF,TGTGCCAGCAGCTTAAGCGGGGGCAGGGACAAGTCCTACGAGCAGTACTTC
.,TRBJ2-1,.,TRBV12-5,CASGLVLGGEQFF,TGTGCTAGTGGTTTGGTACTCGGCGGTGAGCAGTTCTTC
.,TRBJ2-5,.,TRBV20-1,CRDGRIEETQYF,TGCAGAGATGGACGGATAGAAGAGACCCAGTACTTC
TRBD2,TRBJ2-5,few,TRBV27,CASSRLAGGQETQYF,TGTGCCAGCAGCCGACTAGCGGGGGGCCAAGAGACCCAGTACTTC
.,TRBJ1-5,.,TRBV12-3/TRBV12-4,CASSDREGNQPQHF,TGTGCCAGCAGTGACCGGGAGGGCAATCAGCCCCAGCATTTT
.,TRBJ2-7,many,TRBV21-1,CASPFAEQYF,TGTGCCAGCCCTTTCGCAGAGCAGTACTTC
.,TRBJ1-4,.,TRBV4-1,CASSQVGTPYEKLFF,TGCGCCAGCAGCCAGGTCGGGACACCGTATGAAAAACTGTTTTTT
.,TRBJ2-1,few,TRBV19,CASSQLPSNEQFF,TGTGCCAGTAGTCAGCTACCCTCTAATGAGCAGTTCTTC
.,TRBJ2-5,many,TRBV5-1,CASSLGGSGGETQYF,TGCGCCAGCAGCTTGGGGGGCTCTGGTGGAGAGACCCAGTACTTC
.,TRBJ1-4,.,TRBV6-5,CASSYSPTKARGEKLFF,TGTGCCAGCAGTTACTCACCAACGAAAGCCCGGGGTGAAAAACTGTTTTTT
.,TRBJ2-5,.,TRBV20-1,CSARDLRGYQETQYF,TGCAGTGCTAGAGATTTAAGAGGGTACCAAGAGACCCAGTACTTC
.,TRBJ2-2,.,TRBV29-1,CSVSDGDTGELFF,TGCAGCGTTTCAGATGGGGACACCGGGGAGCTGTTTTTT
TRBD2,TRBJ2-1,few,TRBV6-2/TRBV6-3,CASSYWSSVAGFSSYNEQFF,TGTGCCAGCAGTTACTGGTCTTCGGTAGCGGGATTCAGCTCCTACAATGAGCAGTTCTTC
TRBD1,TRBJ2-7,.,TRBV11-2,CASSARQGVKSYEQYF,TGTGCCAGCAGCGCCAGACAGGGGGTCAAATCCTACGAGCAGTACTTC
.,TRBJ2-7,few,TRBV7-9,CASSLDTVLSSYEQYF,TGTGCCAGCAGCTTAGATACAGTCCTGAGCTCCTACGAGCAGTACTTC
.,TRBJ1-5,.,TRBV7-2,CASSFRVSAQPQHF,TGTGCCAGCAGCTTCAGGGTTTCGGCTCAGCCCCAGCATTTT
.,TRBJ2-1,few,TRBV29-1,CSVGVADYNEQFF,TGCAGCGTGGGAGTAGCGGACTACAATGAGCAGTTCTTC
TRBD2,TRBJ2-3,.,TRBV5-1,CASSPLTSGGPTDTQYF,TGCGCCAGCAGCCCCCTGACTAGCGGGGGGCCCACAGATACGCAGTATTTT
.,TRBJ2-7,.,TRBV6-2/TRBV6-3,CASSYRHPPYEQYF,TGTGCCAGCAGTTACCGTCACCCTCCCTACGAGCAGTACTTC
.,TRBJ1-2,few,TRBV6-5,CASSYSGELYGYTF,TGTGCCAGCAGTTACTCTGGGGAGTTGTATGGCTACACCTTC
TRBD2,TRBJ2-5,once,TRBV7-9,CASSKGLAGETQYF,TGTGCCAGCAGCAAGGGACTAGCGGGGGAGACCCAGTACTTC
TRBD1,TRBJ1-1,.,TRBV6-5,CASSYKGARTEAFF,TGTGCCAGCAGTTACAAGGGGGCGCGGACTGAAGCTTTCTTT
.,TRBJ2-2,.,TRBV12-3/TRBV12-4,CASGARGGFAGELFF,TGTGCCAGCGGGGCTCGCGGGGGCTTCGCCGGGGAGCTGTTTTTT
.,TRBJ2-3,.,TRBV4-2,CASSQGARGWEDTQYF,TGTGCCAGCAGCCAAGGTGCGAGGGGTTGGGAAGATACGCAGTATTTT
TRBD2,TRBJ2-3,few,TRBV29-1,CSAQRGGYTDTQYF,TGCAGCGCCCAGCGGGGGGGCTACACAGATACGCAGTATTTT
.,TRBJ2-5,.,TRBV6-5,CASRSGVVKTQYF,TGTGCCAGCAGATCAGGGGTCGTCAAGACCCAGTACTTC
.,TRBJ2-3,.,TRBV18,CASSREQPPTDTQYF,TGTGCCAGCTCACGGGAGCAGCCCCCTACAGATACGCAGTATTTT
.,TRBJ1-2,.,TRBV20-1,CSANRGFGYTF,TGCAGTGCTAACCGGGGATTTGGCTACACCTTC
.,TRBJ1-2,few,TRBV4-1,CASSANRATYYGYTF,TGCGCCAGCAGCGCAAACAGAGCAACCTACTATGGCTACACCTTC
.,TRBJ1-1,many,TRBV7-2,CASSYDRNTEAFF,TGTGCCAGCAGCTATGACAGGAACACTGAAGCTTTCTTT
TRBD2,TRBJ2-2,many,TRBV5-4,CASSLALAGPNTGELFF,TGTGCCAGCAGCTTGGCCCTAGCGGGGCCTAACACCGGGGAGCTGTTTTTT
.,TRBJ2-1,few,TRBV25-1,CASSEQHGNSYNEQFF,TGTGCCAGCAGTGAACAACACGGGAACTCCTACAATGAGCAGTTCTTC
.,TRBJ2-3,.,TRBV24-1,CATSERGDTQYF,TGTGCCACCAGTGAGAGGGGAGATACGCAGTATTTT